The T cell receptor beta chain under discussion was sequenced for a study of STAT5B mutations in CD4+ large granular lymphocyte leukemia. V trimming: 3 bases; J trimming: 1 base; junction bases outside the gene matches: 2. The CDR3 is made up of 14 amino acids. Germline values: CDR1 LNHDA, CDR2 SQIVND (reference sequence). Study conclusions and caveats: Higher CD4+ than CD8+ T-LGLL clonality might reflect small sample size. Main leukemic clonotypes were patient-specific, but roughly 26% appeared at low frequency elsewhere.

Note on this clone: Its target is not known.

Assay used: immunoSEQ multiplex PCR; TCRdb lists only in-frame clones, some missing. This repertoire shows roughly 38,000 clones, around 75% found once; its top ten account for 0.45% to 0.55%. This TCR was recovered from a human donor in good health. The specimen sequenced was CD4+ T cells from blood buffy coats. The chain joins TRBV19 to TRBJ2-7; 8 bases agree with TRBD1. The CDR3 region is CASSIGTGSYEQYF. The CDR3 region has the DNA TGTGCCAGTAGTATTGGGACAGGATCCTACGAGCAGTACTTC.